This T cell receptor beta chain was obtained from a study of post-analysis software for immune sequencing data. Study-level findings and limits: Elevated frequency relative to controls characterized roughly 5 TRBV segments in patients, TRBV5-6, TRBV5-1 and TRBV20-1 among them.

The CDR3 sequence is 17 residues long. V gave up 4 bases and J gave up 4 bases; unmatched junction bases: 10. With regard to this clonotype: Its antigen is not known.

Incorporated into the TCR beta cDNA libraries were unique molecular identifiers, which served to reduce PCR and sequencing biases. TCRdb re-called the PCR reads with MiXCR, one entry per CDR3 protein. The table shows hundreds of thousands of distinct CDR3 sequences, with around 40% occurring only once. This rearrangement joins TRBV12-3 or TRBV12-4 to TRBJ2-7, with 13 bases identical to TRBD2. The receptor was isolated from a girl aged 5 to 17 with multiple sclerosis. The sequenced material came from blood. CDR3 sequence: CASSSGTSGTYIYEQYF. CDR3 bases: TGTGCCAGCAGTTCCGGGACTAGCGGGACGTATATATACGAGCAGTACTTC.